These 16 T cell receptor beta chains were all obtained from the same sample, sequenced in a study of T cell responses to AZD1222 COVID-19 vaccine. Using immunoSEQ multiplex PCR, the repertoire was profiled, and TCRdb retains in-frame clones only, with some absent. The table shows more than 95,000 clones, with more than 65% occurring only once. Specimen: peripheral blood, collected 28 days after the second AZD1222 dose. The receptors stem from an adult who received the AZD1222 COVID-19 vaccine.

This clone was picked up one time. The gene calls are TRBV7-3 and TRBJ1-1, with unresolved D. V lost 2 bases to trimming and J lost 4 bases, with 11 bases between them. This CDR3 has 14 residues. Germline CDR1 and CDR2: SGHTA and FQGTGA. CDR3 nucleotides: TGTGCCAGCAGCTTACTACAGCCTGGCACTGAAGCTTTCTTT. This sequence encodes CASSLLQPGTEAFF.

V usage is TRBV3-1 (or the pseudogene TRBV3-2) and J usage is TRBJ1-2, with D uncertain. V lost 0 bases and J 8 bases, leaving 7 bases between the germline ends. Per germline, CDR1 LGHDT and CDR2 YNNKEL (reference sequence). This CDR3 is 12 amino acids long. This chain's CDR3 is CASSQDRWGYTF. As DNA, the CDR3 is TGTGCCAGCAGCCAAGATCGGTGGGGCTACACCTTC.

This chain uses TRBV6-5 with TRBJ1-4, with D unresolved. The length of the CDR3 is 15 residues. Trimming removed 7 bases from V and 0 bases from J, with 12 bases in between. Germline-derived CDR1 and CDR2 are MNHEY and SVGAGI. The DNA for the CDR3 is TGTGCCAGCAAGAGGTGGACCGCAACTAATGAAAAACTGTTTTTT. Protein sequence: CASKRWTATNEKLFF.

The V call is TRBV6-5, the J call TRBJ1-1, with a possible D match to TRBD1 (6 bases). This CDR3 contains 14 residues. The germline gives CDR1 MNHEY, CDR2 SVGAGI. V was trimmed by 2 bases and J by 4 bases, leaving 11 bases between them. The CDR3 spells CASSYTYRVTEAFF. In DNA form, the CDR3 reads TGTGCCAGCAGTTACACCTACAGGGTCACTGAAGCTTTCTTT.

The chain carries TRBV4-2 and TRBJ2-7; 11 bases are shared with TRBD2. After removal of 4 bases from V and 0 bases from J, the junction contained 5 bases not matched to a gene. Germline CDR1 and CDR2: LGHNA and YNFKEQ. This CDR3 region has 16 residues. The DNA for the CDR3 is TGTGCCAGCAGCCCTTTAGCGGGGGGGAGCTCCTACGAGCAGTACTTC. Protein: CASSPLAGGSSYEQYF.

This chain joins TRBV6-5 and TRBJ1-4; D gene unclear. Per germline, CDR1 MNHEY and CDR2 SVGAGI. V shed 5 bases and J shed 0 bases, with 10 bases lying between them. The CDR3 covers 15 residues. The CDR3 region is CASSTPRTTNEKLFF. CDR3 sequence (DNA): TGTGCCAGCAGTACCCCGCGGACAACTAATGAAAAACTGTTTTTT.

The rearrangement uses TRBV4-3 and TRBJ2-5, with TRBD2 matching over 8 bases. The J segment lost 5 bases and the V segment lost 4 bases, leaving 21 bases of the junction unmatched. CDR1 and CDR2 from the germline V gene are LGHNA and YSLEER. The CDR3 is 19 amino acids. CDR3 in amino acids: CASSRRGVAGSSSLETQYF. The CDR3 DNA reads TGCGCCAGCAGCCGTAGAGGGGTAGCGGGGAGTTCTTCGCTTGAGACCCAGTACTTC.

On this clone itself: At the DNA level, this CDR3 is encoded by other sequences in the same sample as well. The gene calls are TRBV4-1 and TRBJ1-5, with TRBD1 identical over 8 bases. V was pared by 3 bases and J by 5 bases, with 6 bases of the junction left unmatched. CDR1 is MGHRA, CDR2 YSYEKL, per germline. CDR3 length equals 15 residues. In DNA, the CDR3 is TGCGCCAGCAGCCAGGCGGACAGGGTTGATCAGCCCCAGCATTTT. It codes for CASSQADRVDQPQHF.

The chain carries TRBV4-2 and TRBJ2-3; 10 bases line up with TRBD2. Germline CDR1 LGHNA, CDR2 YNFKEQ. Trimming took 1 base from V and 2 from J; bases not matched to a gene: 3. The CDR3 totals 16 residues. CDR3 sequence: CASSQVSGGPTDTQYF. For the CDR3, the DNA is TGTGCCAGCAGCCAAGTTAGCGGGGGGCCCACAGATACGCAGTATTTT.

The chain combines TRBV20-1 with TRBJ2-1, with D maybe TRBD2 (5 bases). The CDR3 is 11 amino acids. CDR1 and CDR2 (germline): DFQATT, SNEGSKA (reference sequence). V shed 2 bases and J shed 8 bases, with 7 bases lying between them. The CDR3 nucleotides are TGCAGTGCTAGACCGGGGTATGAGCAGTTCTTC. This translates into CSARPGYEQFF.

The DNA of the CDR3 is TGTGCCAGCAGCTCGACTAGCGGGCCCTTCAGCTCCTACAATGAGCAGTTCTTC. Protein: CASSSTSGPFSSYNEQFF. This chain uses TRBV7-9 with TRBJ2-1; 10 positions match TRBD2. This CDR3 is 18 amino acids long. Unmatched junction bases numbered 9, after V lost 4 bases and J lost 0 bases. Germline V gene data show CDR1 as SEHNR and CDR2 as FQNEAQ (reference sequence).

In nucleotides, the CDR3 is TGCAGCGTTGACTCGGGGGCTGGGTTGGAGCAGTACTTC. Translated: CSVDSGAGLEQYF. The chain is built from TRBV29-1 and TRBJ2-7, with D perhaps matching TRBD1 or TRBD2 (6 bases each). The ends were cut back, 3 bases at V and 7 bases at J, with 16 bases in the middle. The V gene's germline CDR1 is SQVTM and CDR2 ANQGSEA. This CDR3 is built from 13 residues.

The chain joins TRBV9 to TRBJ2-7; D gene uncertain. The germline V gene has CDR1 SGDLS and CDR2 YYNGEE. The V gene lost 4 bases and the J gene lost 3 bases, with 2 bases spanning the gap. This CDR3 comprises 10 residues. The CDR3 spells CASSNYEQYF. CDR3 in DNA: TGTGCCAGCAGCAACTACGAGCAGTACTTC.

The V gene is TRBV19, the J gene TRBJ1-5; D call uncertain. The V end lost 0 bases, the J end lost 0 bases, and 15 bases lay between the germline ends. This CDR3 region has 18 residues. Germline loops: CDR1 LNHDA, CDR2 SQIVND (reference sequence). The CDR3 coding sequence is TGTGCCAGTAGTATAGAAAACCGTCGCAGGCATAGCAATCAGCCCCAGCATTTT. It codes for CASSIENRRRHSNQPQHF.

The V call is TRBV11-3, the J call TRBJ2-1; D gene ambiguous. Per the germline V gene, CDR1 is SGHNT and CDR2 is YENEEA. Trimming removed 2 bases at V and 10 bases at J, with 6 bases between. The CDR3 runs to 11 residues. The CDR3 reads CASSLKGEQFF. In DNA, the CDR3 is TGTGCCAGCAGCTTAAAGGGAGAGCAGTTCTTC.

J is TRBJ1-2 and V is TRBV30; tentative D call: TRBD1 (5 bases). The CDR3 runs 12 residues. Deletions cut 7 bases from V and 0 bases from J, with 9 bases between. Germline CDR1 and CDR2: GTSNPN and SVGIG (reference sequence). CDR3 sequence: CALDIANYGYTF. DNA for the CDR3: TGTGCCTTGGACATAGCTAACTATGGCTACACCTTC.